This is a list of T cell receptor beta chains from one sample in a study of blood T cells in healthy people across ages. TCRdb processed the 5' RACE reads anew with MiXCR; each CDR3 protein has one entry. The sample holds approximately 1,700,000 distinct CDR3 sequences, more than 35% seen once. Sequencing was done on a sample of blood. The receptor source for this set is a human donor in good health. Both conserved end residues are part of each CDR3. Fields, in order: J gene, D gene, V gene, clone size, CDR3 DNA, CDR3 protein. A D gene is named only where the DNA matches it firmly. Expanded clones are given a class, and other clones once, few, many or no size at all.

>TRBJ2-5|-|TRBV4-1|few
TGCACCAGCAGCCAAGGGCCCTGGGCACCGTACCAAGAGACCCAGTACTTC
CTSSQGPWAPYQETQYF
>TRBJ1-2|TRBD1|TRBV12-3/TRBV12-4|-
TGTGCCAGCAGTTTAGAAGGGGGCTTACGCGGCTACACCTTC
CASSLEGGLRGYTF
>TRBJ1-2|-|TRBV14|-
TGTGCCAGCAGCCCGGCAGGATTAACTAACTATGGCTACACCTTC
CASSPAGLTNYGYTF
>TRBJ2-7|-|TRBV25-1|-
TGTGCCAGCAGTAAGCGAAACTCGGGCTCCCGGGCACTCGACGAGCAGTACTTC
CASSKRNSGSRALDEQYF
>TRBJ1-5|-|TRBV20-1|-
TGCAGTGCTAGAGATCGGAGAGGAAGTCAGCCCCAGCATTTT
CSARDRRGSQPQHF
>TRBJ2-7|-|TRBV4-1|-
TGCGCCAGCAGCCAAACCTTAGGGTCTAGCTTGCCCTACGAGCAGTACTTC
CASSQTLGSSLPYEQYF
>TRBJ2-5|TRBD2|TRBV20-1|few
TGCAGTGCTAGAGATTGGCGGGGGTCCCCCCAAGAGACCCAGTACTTC
CSARDWRGSPQETQYF
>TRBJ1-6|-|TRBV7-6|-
TGTGCCAGCAGCCGTTCAGGAGATTCACCCCTCCACTTT
CASSRSGDSPLHF
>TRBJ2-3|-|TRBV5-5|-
TGTGCCAGCAGCTTGGGACAGATCGGAGATACGCAGTATTTT
CASSLGQIGDTQYF
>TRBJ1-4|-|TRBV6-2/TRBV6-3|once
TGTGCCAGCAGTCCGATACTGAGGGAAAAACTGTTTTTT
CASSPILREKLFF
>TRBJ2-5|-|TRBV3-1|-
TGTGCCAGCAGCCAAGATCTTGTAGGGATTAGGAAGACCCAGTACTTC
CASSQDLVGIRKTQYF
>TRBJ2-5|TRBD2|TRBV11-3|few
TGTGCCAGCACTTTAGAACGGGGGGATCAAGAGACCCAGTACTTC
CASTLERGDQETQYF
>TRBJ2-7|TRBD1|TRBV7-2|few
TGTGCCAGCAGCTTATCATGGGACCCGGGACAGGGTCAGAAGCAGTACTTC
CASSLSWDPGQGQKQYF
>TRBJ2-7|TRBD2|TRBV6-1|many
TGTGCCAGCAGTCTGGGACTAGCGGGGGGGCCGATTGGTGAGCAGTACTTC
CASSLGLAGGPIGEQYF
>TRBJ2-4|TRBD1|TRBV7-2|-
TGTGCCAGCAGCTTCGACAGGGGGCGTGGGGAGCAGTACTTC
CASSFDRGRGEQYF
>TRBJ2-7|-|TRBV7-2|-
TGTGCCAGCAGCACTCCGACTAGCTACGAGCAGTACTTC
CASSTPTSYEQYF
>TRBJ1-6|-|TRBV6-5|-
TGTGCCAGCAGTTACTCGAGAGATAGCTATAATTCACCCCTCCACTTT
CASSYSRDSYNSPLHF
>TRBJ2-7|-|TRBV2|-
TGTGCCAGCACCAACCCGGGTGGCGGAACGTCCTACGAGCAGTACTTC
CASTNPGGGTSYEQYF
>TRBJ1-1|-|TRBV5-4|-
TGTGCCAGCAGCCCCCCTACAGCCGAGGGCACTGAAGCTTTCTTT
CASSPPTAEGTEAFF
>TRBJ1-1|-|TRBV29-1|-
TGCAGCGCCCGAATGGTTGGTACTGAAGCTTTCTTT
CSARMVGTEAFF
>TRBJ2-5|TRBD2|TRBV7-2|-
TGTGCCAGCAGCGGGGGACTAGCGGGGCCGCCGGTTCAAGAGACCCAGTACTTC
CASSGGLAGPPVQETQYF
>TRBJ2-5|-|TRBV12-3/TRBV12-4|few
TGTGCCAGCACGACTGGAGGGGCCGAGACCCAGTACTTC
CASTTGGAETQYF
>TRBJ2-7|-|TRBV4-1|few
TGCGCCAGCAGATATAGGGGGTCAGGGGCCTACGAGCAGTACTTC
CASRYRGSGAYEQYF
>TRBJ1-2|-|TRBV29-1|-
TGCAGCGCGTTCGGAGCTAACTATGGCTACACCTTC
CSAFGANYGYTF
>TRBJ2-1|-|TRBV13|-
TGTGCCAGCAGCTTACTTATCAATGAGCAGTTCTTC
CASSLLINEQFF
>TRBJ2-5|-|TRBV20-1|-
TGCAGTTCCGGGGTTTCGGAGACCCAGTACTTC
CSSGVSETQYF
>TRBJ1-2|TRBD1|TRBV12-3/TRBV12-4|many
TGTGCCAGCAGCCTACCGGGACAGCCCTCCTATGGCTACACCTTC
CASSLPGQPSYGYTF
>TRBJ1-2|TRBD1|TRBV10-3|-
TGTGCCATCACCGACAGGGATGACCATGGCTACACCTTC
CAITDRDDHGYTF
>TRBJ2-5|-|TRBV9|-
TGTGCCAGCAGCGTAGCTACGAGGGAGTACCAAGAGACCCAGTACTTC
CASSVATREYQETQYF
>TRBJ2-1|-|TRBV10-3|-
TGTGCCATCAGACCGGACGGCAGGGGTTGGAATGAGCAGTTCTTC
CAIRPDGRGWNEQFF
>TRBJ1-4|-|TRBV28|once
TGTGCCAGCAGCGAAGCCCAACGCCATCGGGGGGTTAATGAAAAACTGTTTTTT
CASSEAQRHRGVNEKLFF
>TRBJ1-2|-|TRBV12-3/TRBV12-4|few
TGTGCCAGCAACGGAAAGGGAACGCACTATGGCTACACCTTC
CASNGKGTHYGYTF
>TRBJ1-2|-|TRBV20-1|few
TGCAGTGCCAGTCTACAGGGCCTCTATGGCTACACCTTC
CSASLQGLYGYTF
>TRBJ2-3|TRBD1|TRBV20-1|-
TGCAGTGCTAGTGGGGACAGGGTCACAGATACGCAGTATTTT
CSASGDRVTDTQYF
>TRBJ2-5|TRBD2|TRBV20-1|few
TGCAGTGCGAACAACGGGGGGGCTCCTAGTAGGACCCAGTACTTC
CSANNGGAPSRTQYF
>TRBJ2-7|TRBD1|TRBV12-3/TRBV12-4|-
TGTGCCAGCAAGAATAACAGGGGGTCGGTCGAGCAGTACTTC
CASKNNRGSVEQYF
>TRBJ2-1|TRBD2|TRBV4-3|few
TGCGCCAGCAGCCAGGCTAGCGGGGGGTTCAATGAGCAGTTCTTC
CASSQASGGFNEQFF
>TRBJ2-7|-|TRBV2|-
TGTGTCCCAGGGGGAGGCTCAACCTACGAGCAGTACTTC
CVPGGGSTYEQYF
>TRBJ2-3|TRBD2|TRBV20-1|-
TGCAGTGCTAGCCCTGGACTAGCGGGGGACTTGATAGATACGCAGTATTTT
CSASPGLAGDLIDTQYF
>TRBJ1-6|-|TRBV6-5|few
TGTGCCAGCAGTTATCGTCGGGGAGCGGGGGGCAATTCACCCCTCCACTTT
CASSYRRGAGGNSPLHF
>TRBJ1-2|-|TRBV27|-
TGTGCCACTTGGTCTAGGGATGGCTACACCTTC
CATWSRDGYTF
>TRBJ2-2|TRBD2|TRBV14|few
TGTGCCAGCAGCCAACAAGCGGGGACCGCCAGAGGCGGGGAGCTGTTTTTT
CASSQQAGTARGGELFF
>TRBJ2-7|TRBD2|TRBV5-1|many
TGTGCCAGCAGTCTAGCGGGGGTCACCTACGAGCAGTACTTC
CASSLAGVTYEQYF